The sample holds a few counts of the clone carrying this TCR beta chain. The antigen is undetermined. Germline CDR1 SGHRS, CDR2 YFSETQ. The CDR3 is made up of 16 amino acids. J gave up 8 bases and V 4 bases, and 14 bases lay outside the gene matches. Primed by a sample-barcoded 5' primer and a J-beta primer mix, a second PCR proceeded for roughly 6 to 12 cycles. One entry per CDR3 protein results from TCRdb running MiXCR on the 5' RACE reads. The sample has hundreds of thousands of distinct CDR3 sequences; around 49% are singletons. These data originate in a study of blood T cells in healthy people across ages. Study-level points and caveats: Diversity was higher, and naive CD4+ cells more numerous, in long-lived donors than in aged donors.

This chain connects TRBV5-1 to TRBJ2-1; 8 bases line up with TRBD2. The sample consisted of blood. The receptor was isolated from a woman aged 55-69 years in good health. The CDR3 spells CASSRDASGPWDEQFF. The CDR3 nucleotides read TGCGCCAGCAGCAGGGACGCTAGCGGGCCCTGGGATGAGCAGTTCTTC.